Each of the 27 T cell receptor beta chains below was sequenced from the same sample in a study of CD8 T cells in ankylosing spondylitis. MiXCR was run by TCRdb on the 5' RACE reads, yielding one entry per CDR3 protein. The sample has around 180,000 distinct CDR3 sequences, 15% to 20% seen once. The sequenced sample consisted of blood, either unsorted or a sorted T cell fraction (not recorded which). The source is a male donor aged 10-29 years with ankylosing spondylitis or in good health (not recorded which).

The chain is built from TRBV12-3 or TRBV12-4 and TRBJ2-6; a possible D gene is TRBD1 (5 bases). V shed 6 bases and J shed 2 bases, with 11 bases lying between them. The CDR3 contains 15 residues. Written as DNA, the CDR3 is TGTGCCAGCAGCCCTGGACACCCTGGGGCCAACGTCCTGACTTTC. Translation gives CASSPGHPGANVLTF.

This clonotype has a count of ten or more. The rearrangement links TRBV15 to TRBJ2-6, with 7 bases lining up with TRBD1. V was pared by 8 bases and J by 2 bases, with 3 bases of the junction left unmatched. Germline CDR1 is LNHNV and CDR2 is YYDKDF (reference sequence). CDR3 length equals 14 residues. The CDR3 here is CATAGGAGANVLTF. CDR3 in DNA: TGTGCCACCGCAGGGGGAGCTGGGGCCAACGTCCTGACTTTC.

This clonotype occurred many times. Written as DNA, the CDR3 is TGCGCCAGCAGCTCGCCGCAGGGGGATGGCTACACCTTC. It encodes CASSSPQGDGYTF. The rearrangement uses TRBV5-1 and TRBJ1-2, with 7 bases that match TRBD1. The CDR3 is 13 residues long. The germline V gene has CDR1 SGHRS and CDR2 YFSETQ. After removal of 3 bases from V and 6 bases from J, the junction contained 5 bases not matched to a gene.

This clonotype was observed at least ten times. The chain couples TRBV29-1 to TRBJ2-6; perhaps TRBD1 as D (5 bases). The CDR3 consists of 17 residues. Germline CDR1 SQVTM, CDR2 ANQGSEA. Between the trimmed V and J ends, which lost 4 bases and 0 bases, there was a span of 16 bases. The CDR3 protein is CSVGGFMDISGANVLTF. The CDR3 bases are TGCAGCGTTGGCGGCTTCATGGACATCTCTGGGGCCAACGTCCTGACTTTC.

The chain carries TRBV20-1 and TRBJ2-1; weak D call: TRBD2 (6 bases). This CDR3 is 10 amino acids long. The V and J ends lost 5 bases and 11 bases respectively, with 10 bases between them. CDR1 is DFQATT, CDR2 SNEGSKA, per germline (reference sequence). In nucleotides, the CDR3 is TGCAGTGCTGGCCGGGAGCAGCAGTTCTTC. This sequence encodes CSAGREQQFF.

This clonotype was detected ten times or more. The V gene is TRBV6-5, the J gene TRBJ2-1; 10 bases are shared with TRBD2. Germline CDR1 MNHEY, CDR2 SVGAGI. CDR3 length: 13 amino acids. V dropped 7 bases and J dropped 7; count of bases not matched to a gene: 4. CDR3 bases: TGTGCCAGCACTAGCGGGAGTCTGAATGAGCAGTTCTTC. Encoded protein: CASTSGSLNEQFF.

This clonotype was seen repeatedly, ten times or more. The chain is built from TRBV9 and TRBJ2-1; D is unresolved. The length of the CDR3 is 13 residues. Germline CDR1 reads SGDLS; CDR2 reads YYNGEE. Trimming removed 4 bases at V and 5 bases at J, with 10 bases between. The CDR3 DNA is TGTGCCAGCAGCCCAAGACGGGACAATGAGCAGTTCTTC. It codes for CASSPRRDNEQFF.

This clonotype showed up just a few times. The rearrangement links TRBV29-1 to TRBJ2-7, with D possibly being TRBD1 (6 bases). The germline V gene encodes CDR1 SQVTM and CDR2 ANQGSEA. The ends were cut back, 2 bases at V and 8 bases at J, with 10 bases in the middle. The CDR3 loop spans 11 amino acids. CDR3 sequence reads: CSVEYTGQQYF. The DNA for the CDR3 is TGCAGCGTTGAATATACAGGGCAGCAGTACTTC.

This clonotype was seen many times. The genes are TRBV10-3 and TRBJ2-5; a possible D gene is TRBD1 (6 bases). V gave up 2 bases and J gave up 1 base, with 8 bases separating them. CDR3 length: 14 amino acids. Germline V gene sequence: CDR1 ENHRY, CDR2 SYGVKD. This CDR3 is CAISEGRGQETQYF. For the CDR3, the DNA is TGTGCCATCAGTGAGGGCAGGGGCCAAGAGACCCAGTACTTC.

This chain connects TRBV27 to TRBJ2-5; possible D gene TRBD1, 5 bases. Germline CDR1 is MNHEY and CDR2 is SMNVEV (reference sequence). The CDR3 spans 14 residues. Deletions cut 3 bases from V and 4 bases from J, with 12 bases between. The CDR3, as DNA: TGTGCCAGCAGTTTCCAAGGTGGGGCAGAGACCCAGTACTTC. Its protein is CASSFQGGAETQYF.

The V call is TRBV18, the J call TRBJ2-5; 7 bases line up with TRBD2. The CDR3 covers 16 residues. After removal of 1 base from V and 1 base from J, the junction contained 6 bases not matched to a gene. From germline, CDR1 is KGHSH and CDR2 LQKENI. In nucleotides, the CDR3 is TGTGCCAGCTCACCACGGCTAGGGGAGGGCCAAGAGACCCAGTACTTC. As protein: CASSPRLGEGQETQYF.

This chain links TRBV28 with TRBJ2-2; 7 nucleotides agree with TRBD1. This CDR3 has 15 residues. The germline CDR1 and CDR2 sequences are MDHEN and SYDVKM. V lost 10 bases and J lost 3; bases outside the gene matches: 11. The CDR3 reads CAISYRDSYTGELFF. CDR3 bases: TGTGCCATCTCATACCGGGACAGCTACACCGGGGAGCTGTTTTTT.

This clonotype was picked up many times. The V and J genes are TRBV7-9 and TRBJ2-3, with 13 bases identical to TRBD2. From germline, CDR1 is SEHNR and CDR2 FQNEAQ (reference sequence). V lost 5 bases to trimming and J lost 1 base; unmatched junction nucleotides: 6. This CDR3 spans 17 amino acids. In DNA, the CDR3 is TGTGCCAGCAGCACTAGCGGGAGGGCCCTCGGCACAGATACGCAGTATTTT. Its protein is CASSTSGRALGTDTQYF.

The table lists this clonotype with many counts. CDR3 DNA sequence: TGCAGTGCTAGAGTTGCTGTAGGGAATACGCAGTATTTT. Translation gives CSARVAVGNTQYF. The rearrangement links TRBV20-1 to TRBJ2-3; no reliable D call. The germline CDR1 and CDR2 sequences are DFQATT and SNEGSKA (reference sequence). V was cut by 1 base and J by 7 bases, with 12 bases left in between. The CDR3 is 13 amino acids.

The chain recombines TRBV29-1 with TRBJ1-3; 8 bases agree with TRBD1. Per the germline V gene, CDR1 is SQVTM and CDR2 is ANQGSEA. Germline trimming cut 5 bases from V and 6 bases from J; bases unmatched to any gene: 15. The CDR3 spans 16 residues. Here the CDR3 DNA reads TGCAGCGTTAGTTATGGTGGACAGGGACTAACAAACACCATATATTTT. As protein: CSVSYGGQGLTNTIYF.

Many counts were recorded for this clonotype. The chain links TRBV5-1 to TRBJ2-1; 8 bases are shared with TRBD2. The CDR3 contains 16 residues. V dropped 1 base and J dropped 4; count of bases not matched to a gene: 7. Germline-derived CDR1 and CDR2 are SGHRS and YFSETQ. CDR3 coding DNA: TGCGCCAGCAGCTTGTTAGCTAGCGGGCGTTACAATGAGCAGTTCTTC. Its translation: CASSLLASGRYNEQFF.

This clonotype was seen at least ten times. The chain combines TRBV4-1 with TRBJ1-5; D call uncertain. CDR3 length equals 15 residues. The germline V and J ends were trimmed by 1 base and 11 bases, with 18 bases remaining between them. Germline values: CDR1 MGHRA, CDR2 YSYEKL. The DNA of the CDR3 is TGCGCCAGCAGCCAAGTGGTGTCGGGAAATGTGGCCCAGCATTTT. Translating gives CASSQVVSGNVAQHF.

This clonotype was counted at least ten times. The chain uses TRBV11-3 and TRBJ2-1; D might be TRBD2 (5 bases). The V end was cut by 4 bases, the J end by 5 bases, with 15 bases between. The CDR3 consists of 15 residues. Looked up from germline, CDR1 is SGHNT and CDR2 is YENEEA. The CDR3 DNA follows: TGTGCCAGCAGCTCGAGGGAGACTAACAACAATGAGCAGTTCTTC. Its protein is CASSSRETNNNEQFF.

This clonotype was seen ten or more times. This rearrangement joins TRBV6-1 to TRBJ2-5, with D hard to call. Germline-derived CDR1 and CDR2 are MNHNS and SASEGT. The CDR3 consists of 14 residues. V gave up 0 bases and J gave up 4 bases, with 9 bases separating them. CDR3 sequence: CASSEAWGGETQYF. CDR3 coding DNA: TGTGCCAGCAGTGAAGCCTGGGGTGGAGAGACCCAGTACTTC.

The J gene is TRBJ2-1, the V gene TRBV12-3 or TRBV12-4; D might be TRBD2 (5 bases). The germline V and J ends were trimmed by 1 base and 6 bases, with 16 bases remaining between them. The CDR3 covers 16 residues. CDR3 in amino acids: CASSLDIPRSGNEQFF. CDR3 bases: TGTGCCAGCAGTTTAGACATCCCCAGGAGCGGCAATGAGCAGTTCTTC.

This clonotype was seen a few times. The chain uses TRBV5-1 and TRBJ2-1; weak D call: TRBD2 (5 bases). Germline V gene data show CDR1 as SGHRS and CDR2 as YFSETQ. V lost 3 bases to trimming and J lost 3 bases, with 19 bases between them. The CDR3 covers 17 residues. The CDR3 loop reads CASSSSITSNLYNEQFF. The CDR3, as DNA: TGCGCCAGCAGCTCATCAATCACTAGTAACCTCTACAATGAGCAGTTCTTC.

This clonotype appeared a few times. The chain employs TRBV7-6 and TRBJ2-1, with 9 bases that match TRBD2. The CDR3 has 16 amino acids. Trimming at V came to 3 bases and at J to 1 base, leaving 4 bases not matched to a gene. Germline V gene data show CDR1 as SGHVS and CDR2 as FNYEAQ. For the CDR3, the DNA is TGTGCCAGCAGCTTGGCTAGCGGGGCTTCCTACAATGAGCAGTTCTTC. Amino acids: CASSLASGASYNEQFF.

This clonotype was seen more than once but under ten times. The V call is TRBV12-3 or TRBV12-4, the J call TRBJ2-2, with a weak D call TRBD1 (5 bases). The CDR3 has 14 residues. With 2 bases removed from V and 5 bases from J, the gap between germline ends came to 9 bases. CDR3 nucleotide sequence: TGTGCCAGCAGTTTATGGGGCCAGACCGGGGAGCTGTTTTTT. Its protein product is CASSLWGQTGELFF.

This clonotype was seen repeatedly, ten times or more. The chain links TRBV5-1 to TRBJ2-7; possible D gene TRBD1, 6 bases. Germline V gives CDR1 SGHRS, CDR2 YFSETQ. The CDR3 spans 13 residues. Deletions cut 0 bases from V and 2 bases from J, with 6 bases between. For the CDR3, the DNA is TGCGCCAGCAGCTTGGACAGGGCCTACGAGCAGTACGTC. Its translation is CASSLDRAYEQYV.

This chain uses TRBV28 with TRBJ2-7, with D perhaps given as TRBD1 or TRBD2 (5 bases each). V lost 6 bases and J 3 bases, leaving 18 bases between the germline ends. The CDR3 covers 15 residues. Germline V gene sequence: CDR1 MDHEN, CDR2 SYDVKM. The CDR3 region is CASSIPSGAVYEQYF. The CDR3 coding sequence is TGTGCCAGCAGCATCCCCTCCGGGGCAGTCTACGAGCAGTACTTC.

This clonotype has ten or more counts. The chain carries TRBV5-1 and TRBJ2-5, with D maybe TRBD2 (6 bases). Germline values: CDR1 SGHRS, CDR2 YFSETQ. Trimming took 5 bases from V and 3 from J, leaving 17 bases between them. The CDR3 loop spans 15 amino acids. The CDR3: CASRPPGLNKETQYF. CDR3 nucleotide sequence: TGCGCCAGCAGGCCACCGGGACTCAATAAAGAGACCCAGTACTTC.

The sample holds many counts of this clonotype. The V gene is TRBV27, the J gene TRBJ1-6; D might be TRBD1 (6 bases). Germline-derived CDR1 and CDR2 are MNHEY and SMNVEV (reference sequence). This CDR3 has 14 amino acids. V lost 6 bases to trimming and J lost 3 bases, with 9 bases between them. The CDR3 nucleotides read TGTGCCAGCAGCCAACAGGGCTATAATTCACCCCTCCACTTT. This sequence encodes CASSQQGYNSPLHF.